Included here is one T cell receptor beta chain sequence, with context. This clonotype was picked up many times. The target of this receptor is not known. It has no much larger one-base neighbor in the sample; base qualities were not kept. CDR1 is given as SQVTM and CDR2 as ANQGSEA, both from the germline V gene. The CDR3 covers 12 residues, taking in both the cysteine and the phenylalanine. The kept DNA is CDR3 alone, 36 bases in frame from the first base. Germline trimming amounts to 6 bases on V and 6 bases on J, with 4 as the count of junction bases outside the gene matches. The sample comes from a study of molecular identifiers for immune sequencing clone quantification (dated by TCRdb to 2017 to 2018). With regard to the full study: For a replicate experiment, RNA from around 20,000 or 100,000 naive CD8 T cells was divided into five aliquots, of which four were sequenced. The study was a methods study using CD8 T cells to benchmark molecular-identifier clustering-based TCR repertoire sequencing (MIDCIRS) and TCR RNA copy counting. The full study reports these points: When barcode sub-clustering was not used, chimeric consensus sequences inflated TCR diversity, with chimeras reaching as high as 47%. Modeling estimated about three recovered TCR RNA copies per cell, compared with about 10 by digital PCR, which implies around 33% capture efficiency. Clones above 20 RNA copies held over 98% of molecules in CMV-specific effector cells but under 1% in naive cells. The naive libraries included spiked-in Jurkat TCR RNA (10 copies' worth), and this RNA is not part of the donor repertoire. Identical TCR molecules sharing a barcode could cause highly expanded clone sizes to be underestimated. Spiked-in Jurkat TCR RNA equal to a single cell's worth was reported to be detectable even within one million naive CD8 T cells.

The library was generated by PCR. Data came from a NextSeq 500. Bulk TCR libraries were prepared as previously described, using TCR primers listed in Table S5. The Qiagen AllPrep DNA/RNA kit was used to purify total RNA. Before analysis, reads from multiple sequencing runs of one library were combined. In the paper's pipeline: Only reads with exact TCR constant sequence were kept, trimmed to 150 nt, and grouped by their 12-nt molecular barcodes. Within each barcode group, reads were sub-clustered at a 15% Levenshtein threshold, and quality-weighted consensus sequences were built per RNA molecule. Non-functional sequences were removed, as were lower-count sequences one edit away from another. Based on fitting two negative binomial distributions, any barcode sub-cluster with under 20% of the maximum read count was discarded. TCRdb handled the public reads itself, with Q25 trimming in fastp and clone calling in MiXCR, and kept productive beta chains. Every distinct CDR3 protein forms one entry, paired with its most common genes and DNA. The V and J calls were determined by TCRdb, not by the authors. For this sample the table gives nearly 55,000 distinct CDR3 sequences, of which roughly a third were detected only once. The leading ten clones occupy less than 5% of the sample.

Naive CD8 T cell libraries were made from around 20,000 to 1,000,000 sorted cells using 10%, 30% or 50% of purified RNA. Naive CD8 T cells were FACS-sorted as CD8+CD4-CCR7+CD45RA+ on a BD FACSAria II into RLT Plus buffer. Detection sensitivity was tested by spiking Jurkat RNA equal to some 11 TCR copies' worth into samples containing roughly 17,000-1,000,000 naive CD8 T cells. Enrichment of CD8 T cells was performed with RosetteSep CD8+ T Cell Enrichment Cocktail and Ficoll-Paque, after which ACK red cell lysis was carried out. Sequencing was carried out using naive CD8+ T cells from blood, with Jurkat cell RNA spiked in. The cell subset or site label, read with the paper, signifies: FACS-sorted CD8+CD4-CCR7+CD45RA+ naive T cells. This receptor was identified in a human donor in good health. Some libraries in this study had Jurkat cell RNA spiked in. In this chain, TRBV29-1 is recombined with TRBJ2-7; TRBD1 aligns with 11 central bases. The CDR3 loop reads CSVPGTGGEQYF. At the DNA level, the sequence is TGCAGCGTCCCCGGGACAGGGGGCGAGCAGTACTTC.